A selection of T cell receptor beta chains follows, all from one sample in a study of blood T cell repertoires in COVID-19. TCRdb's table, derived via immunoSEQ multiplex PCR, lists solely in-frame clones and lacks some. The profile shows some 330,000 clones, roughly four fifths of them singletons. Sequences were obtained from PBMCs or T cells enriched from blood (not recorded which). These receptors originate from a woman in her forties or fifties who had recovered from COVID-19. Both conserved end residues are part of each CDR3. Each record gives: V gene, clone size, D gene, CDR3 protein. A D gene is named only where the DNA matches it firmly. Size values are once, few and many counts, or a class for expanded clones, and some rows have none.

>TRBV2|NA|TRBD1
CARGQGANTEAFF
>TRBV5-5|NA|NA
CASSLDRVKLGYTF
>TRBV2|NA|NA
CASSENSAQATNEKLFF
>TRBV5-1|NA|NA
CASSSDGTLLTDTQYF
>TRBV18|NA|TRBD1
CASSPGTGIINEQYF
>TRBV30|NA|TRBD1
CAWNYEGAGGYTF
>TRBV19|few|NA
CASSNQGRTSGSPLHF
>TRBV5-1|once|NA
CASSLSYSFTDTQYF
>TRBV7-3|NA|NA
CASSSQFTGELFF
>TRBV7-9|NA|TRBD1
CASSANPGQGGEAFF
>TRBV7-9|NA|TRBD2
CASSKRRLAVTDTQYF
>TRBV2|NA|NA
CASRGTLVYGYTF
>TRBV5-1|NA|TRBD2
CASSSPVRTSGNNEQFF
>TRBV7-2|few|NA
CASSSTFGTGSF
>TRBV5-1|NA|NA
CASSLALALQETQYF
>TRBV5-6|NA|NA
CASSSLRTGLGDQPQHF
>TRBV19|NA|NA
CASSTERSRERSSYNEQFF
>TRBV5-4|NA|TRBD2
CASSFGGVALNNEQFF
>TRBV29-1|NA|NA
CSVEERSSYGYTF
>TRBV19|NA|NA
CASRTQGSGNTIYF
>TRBV2|NA|TRBD1
CASRAGTGVTGELFF
>TRBV11-3|NA|NA
CASSYEGPRYMNTEAFF
>TRBV4-2|NA|NA
CASSQERTYGELFF
>TRBV19|NA|NA
CASSIVGANNQPQHF
>TRBV7-3|NA|NA
CASSFGGQGAPLHF
>TRBV9|NA|NA
CASSVADNEQFF
>TRBV27|NA|NA
CASSLDGSVSDTQYF
>TRBV2|NA|NA
CASLRTSEAFF
>TRBV21-1|NA|NA
CASSKEVLGGRLNQPQHF
>TRBV30|few|NA
CASSLTGGEKLFF
>TRBV2|NA|NA
CASSDNQNEKLFF
>TRBV29-1|NA|NA
CSVLGANVLTF
>TRBV19|NA|NA
CASSISFGELFF
>TRBV19|NA|TRBD1
CASSALGQNQPQHF
>TRBV18|NA|NA
CASSPLSGRQSTEAFF
>TRBV9|NA|TRBD1
CASNRGQMNTEAFF
>TRBV24-1|NA|NA
CATSGEAPGGQPQHF
>TRBV30|NA|NA
CAWSSLYEQYF
>TRBV10-3|NA|NA
CAIREQRGTEAFF
>TRBV5-1|NA|TRBD2
CASSLGWSSGSSYNEQFF
>TRBV2|NA|NA
CASSEVIQNYGYTF
>TRBV6-5|NA|NA
CASSPRGPNTEAFF
>TRBV9|NA|NA
CASTTVGGPTDTQYF
>TRBV30|NA|TRBD1
CAWSVSQGGNQPQHF
>TRBV7-9|NA|NA
CASSQTPGDEAFF
>TRBV19|NA|NA
CASSIVGARATEAFF
>TRBV5-5|NA|NA
CASSFDSLENTEAFF
>TRBV6-5|NA|TRBD1
CASSPDRGDGYTF
>TRBV14|NA|NA
CASSQIQGIAEAFF
>TRBV4-1|NA|TRBD2
CASSRGLAVQETQYF